The clone carrying this T cell receptor beta chain was seen only once. Per germline, CDR1 SGHRS and CDR2 YFSETQ. The CDR3 is 16 residues long. The germline V and J ends were trimmed by 0 bases and 8 bases, with 17 bases remaining between them. As originally analysed: Amplifying reference gene primers gave estimates of nucleated cell counts. TCRdb's table, derived via immunoSEQ multiplex PCR, lists solely in-frame clones and lacks some. The V and J calls and clone size are taken from that table; D and trimming were inferred from the DNA. The data hold 240,000 or so clones, with roughly nine tenths observed a single time. The sample comes from a study of blood T cell repertoires in COVID-19. Across the study: COVID-19 samples from acute and convalescent phases originated in the United States, Italy and Spain.

Source material: peripheral blood. The origin of this receptor is a man aged 55-75 years who had recovered from COVID-19. The chain employs TRBV5-1 and TRBJ1-4, with D possibly matching TRBD1 (6 bases). CDR3 bases: TGCGCCAGCAGCTTGGCATCCCCAGGGGCAGAGGAAAAACTGTTTTTT. Translated, it gives CASSLASPGAEEKLFF.